These 16 T cell receptor beta chains were sequenced from one sample in a study of memory CD4+ T cells and cytomegalovirus serostatus (dated by TCRdb to the late 2010s). Library preparation used the immunoSEQ multiplex PCR assay. In TCRdb, the immuneACCESS table is reduced to in-frame sequences with V and J assigned. These tables do not hold every clone; where another copy was compared, an unresolved V gene accounts for under half, and the others remain unexplained. This sample lists over 50,000 clones; 82% were detected once. About 0.88% of the sample is held by the ten biggest clonotypes. A FACSAria II was used to sort memory CD4+ T cells, defined as single viable CD3+CD4+CD8-CD45RO+ cells. Sequencing used memory CD4+ T cells from blood. All receptors derive from an adult in good health and CMV-seronegative.

The CDR3 is CASQTGPTEAFF. The CDR3 bases are TGTGCCAGCCAGACAGGGCCCACTGAAGCTTTCTTT. This chain uses TRBV2 with TRBJ1-1; 7 bases are a match to TRBD1. V lost 8 bases to trimming and J lost 4 bases; unmatched junction nucleotides: 4. This CDR3 comprises 12 residues. The germline CDR1 and CDR2 sequences are SNHLY and FYNNEI.

The chain is built from TRBV7-6 and TRBJ2-3; D gene uncertain. Germline CDR1 reads SGHVS; CDR2 reads FNYEAQ. V was shortened by 1 base and J by 5 bases, with 4 bases between the two germline ends. The CDR3 runs 12 residues. The CDR3 reads CASSLEGDTQYF. The DNA for the CDR3 is TGTGCCAGCAGCTTAGAAGGAGATACGCAGTATTTT.

DNA for the CDR3: TGTGCCAGCAGCGTAGGAGGGGGATTCAGCACAGATACGCAGTATTTT. It specifies CASSVGGGFSTDTQYF. The V call is TRBV14, the J call TRBJ2-3; D may be TRBD1 or TRBD2 (6 bases each). The CDR3 is 16 amino acids. The V end lost 5 bases, the J end lost 0 bases, and 15 bases lay between the germline ends. The germline V gene encodes CDR1 SGHDN and CDR2 FVKESK.

The chain uses TRBV11-2 and TRBJ2-2, with unresolved D. Germline assignment: CDR1 SGHAT and CDR2 FQNNGV. The CDR3 spans 12 residues. Trimming stripped 3 bases from V and 6 bases from J, with 5 bases between. CDR3 in amino acids: CASSFGPGELFF. In DNA form, the CDR3 reads TGTGCCAGCAGCTTCGGCCCCGGGGAGCTGTTTTTT.

This chain uses TRBV25-1 with TRBJ1-1, with D possibly matching TRBD1 (6 bases). The V and J ends lost 5 bases and 11 bases respectively, with 33 bases between them. The CDR3 has 18 residues. CDR1 is MGHDK, CDR2 SYGVNS, per germline. This CDR3 is CASSRDSRPGPRGGKAFF. Here the CDR3 DNA reads TGTGCCAGCAGTCGCGACAGCCGTCCGGGACCCCGAGGGGGTAAGGCTTTCTTT.

The V gene is TRBV21-1, the J gene TRBJ2-5; the D call of TRBD1 is as the table states it, not checked on the DNA. TRBV21-1 is listed as a pseudogene. The CDR3 is 16 amino acids. The chain's CDR3 is CASSKPAGTGEETQYF. The CDR3 coding sequence is TGTGCCAGCAGCAAACCAGCCGGGACAGGGGAAGAGACCCAGTACTTC.

This chain joins TRBV11-2 and TRBJ2-2, with 11 bases identical to TRBD2. Germline V gene lookup returns CDR1 SGHAT and CDR2 FQNNGV. The CDR3 covers 15 residues. Losses at the gene ends were 3 bases for V and 5 bases for J; bases not matched to a gene: 2. The CDR3 DNA sequence: TGTGCCAGCAGCTTTAGCGGGGGGGGGACCGGGGAGCTGTTTTTT. Translation gives CASSFSGGGTGELFF.

The V call is TRBV14, the J call TRBJ1-1; 9 bases match TRBD1. Germline loops: CDR1 SGHDN, CDR2 FVKESK. This CDR3 spans 18 amino acids. J lost 4 bases, V lost 4 bases, and 16 bases had no gene match. CDR3 region: CASSRIRPTGGRGTEAFF. DNA of the CDR3: TGTGCCAGCAGCCGAATCCGGCCGACAGGGGGACGGGGCACTGAAGCTTTCTTT.

CDR3 sequence (DNA): TGTGCCAGCAGCTTACTAGCGGGGGGATACGAGCAGTACTTC. Its protein is CASSLLAGGYEQYF. The chain joins TRBV7-2 to TRBJ2-7; 11 bases fit TRBD2. This CDR3 spans 14 amino acids. Germline lookup yields CDR1 SGHTA and CDR2 FQGNSA. Trimming cost V 2 bases and J 4 bases; bases outside gene matches: 1. The full variable domain, completed using reference TRBV7-2 and TRBJ2-7, is GAGVSQSPSNKVTEKGKDVELRCDPISGHTALYWYRQSLGQGLEFLIYFQGNSAPDKSGLPSDRFSAERTGGSVSTLTIQRTQQEDSAVYLCASSLLAGGYEQYFGPGTRLTVT.

CDR3 bases: TGTGCCAGCAGGAACGTAAGGGGAGGGGAAAAACTGTTTTTT. This encodes CASRNVRGGEKLFF. This sequence joins TRBV28 and TRBJ1-4; maybe TRBD1 (5 bases). Germline V CDR1 and CDR2: MDHEN, SYDVKM. V was shortened by 6 bases and J by 8 bases, with 16 bases between the two germline ends. The length of the CDR3 is 14 residues.

This sequence joins TRBV7-6 and TRBJ2-5; D unresolved. From germline, CDR1 is SGHVS and CDR2 FNYEAQ. Trimming pared 5 bases from V and 4 bases from J, leaving 8 bases between. The CDR3 is 12 residues long. The CDR3 loop is CASSPSGETQYF. As DNA, the CDR3 is TGTGCCAGCAGCCCCTCAGGAGAGACCCAGTACTTC.

The chain carries TRBV5-1 and TRBJ2-7; D may match TRBD1 or TRBD2 (5 bases each). Germline CDR1 is SGHRS and CDR2 is YFSETQ. The CDR3 covers 12 residues. V lost 4 bases, J lost 4 bases, and 9 bases lay in between. The CDR3 here is CASSGGGYEQYF. CDR3 sequence (DNA): TGCGCCAGCAGCGGGGGTGGTTACGAGCAGTACTTC.

This rearrangement joins TRBV5-1 to TRBJ2-3, with 10 bases identical to TRBD1. Per germline, CDR1 SGHRS and CDR2 YFSETQ. The CDR3 contains 18 residues. Germline trimming cut 1 base from V and 3 bases from J; bases unmatched to any gene: 11. The CDR3 region has the DNA TGCGCCAGCAGCTTGTCCCCGTCTGGGACAGGGGTGACAGATACGCAGTATTTT. Encoded protein: CASSLSPSGTGVTDTQYF.

This sequence joins TRBV6-5 and TRBJ2-3, with 10 bases aligning to TRBD2. The CDR3 is made up of 16 amino acids. Trimming at V came to 2 bases and at J to 2 bases, leaving 4 bases not matched to a gene. Germline CDR1 reads MNHEY; CDR2 reads SVGAGI. The CDR3 loop is CASSYGAGGPTDTQYF. DNA for the CDR3: TGTGCCAGCAGTTACGGAGCGGGGGGGCCCACAGATACGCAGTATTTT.

The chain recombines TRBV6-5 with TRBJ1-2; TRBD1 matches 7 bases. Per the germline V gene, CDR1 is MNHEY and CDR2 is SVGAGI. The trim removed 5 bases at V and 8 bases at J, leaving 11 bases unmatched. This CDR3 has 14 amino acids. CDR3 bases: TGTGCCAGCAGTACCCTCGACAGGGCGCGGGGCTACACCTTC. Amino acid sequence: CASSTLDRARGYTF.

This clone was seen more than once but under ten times. The chain carries TRBV15 and TRBJ2-5, with D uncertain. Germline values: CDR1 LNHNV, CDR2 YYDKDF (reference sequence). Trimming took 0 bases from V and 5 from J, leaving 7 bases between them. CDR3 length: 13 amino acids. The CDR3 nucleotides read TGTGCCACCAGCAGAGAGCCTAAGGAGACCCAGTACTTC. As protein: CATSREPKETQYF.